The rows below give T cell receptor beta chains drawn from one sample of a study of beta chain features in type 1 diabetes. Sequencing used immunoSEQ multiplex PCR; TCRdb keeps in-frame clones, though not all of them. The repertoire holds 600,000 to 700,000 clones, with roughly 13% as singletons. The sample consisted of naive CD4+ T cells from blood. The receptors shown here come from a man younger than 35 with type 1 diabetes. Both conserved end residues are trimmed from each CDR3.

TRBJ2-7	14	TRBV4-1	ASSQSYRQSSYEQY
TRBJ2-6	16	TRBV19	ARPRRSDPSSGANVLT
TRBJ2-2	12	TRBV28	ASSPGQNTGELF
TRBJ2-3	14	TRBV10-3	AISEQTDRVTDTQY
TRBJ2-7	9	TRBV11-2	ASSLAYEQY
TRBJ1-1	12	TRBV6-5	ASSYSRMGTEAF
TRBJ1-4	14	TRBV14	ASSQDQARNNEKLF
TRBJ2-2	14	TRBV19	ATFGTGHPNTGELF
TRBJ1-5	13	TRBV7-9	ASSFGRSSNQPQH
TRBJ1-2	13	TRBV25-1	ASSDSRTANYGYT
TRBJ1-5	10	TRBV30	AWSINFQPQH
TRBJ1-2	12	TRBV7-8	ASSFIPDSYGYT
TRBJ2-2	12	TRBV9	ASSVGGSTGELF
TRBJ2-5	13	TRBV19	ASSSAQGRQETQY
TRBJ2-5	8	TRBV28	ASARGTQY
TRBJ2-3	10	TRBV5-1	ASSLTGETQY
TRBJ2-3	14	TRBV25-1	ASSEFGALTTDTQY
TRBJ2-3	15	TRBV5-1	ASSRSGYATGTDTQY
TRBJ1-6	12	TRBV25-1	ASRAMGTGSPLH
TRBJ2-2	13	TRBV4-1	ASSQPRGNTGELF
TRBJ1-2	14	TRBV4-1	ASSQEQGMWDYGYT
TRBJ1-6	9	TRBV30	AWSTQGSLH
TRBJ2-7	11	TRBV7-2	ASSLGLSREQY
TRBJ1-1	12	TRBV29-1	SVEGEGVNTEAF
TRBJ2-7	13	TRBV28	ASSLWWTGTYEQY
TRBJ1-1	8	TRBV30	AWNAGLAF
TRBJ1-4	13	TRBV4-1	ASSQDRQGWEKLF
TRBJ2-1	15	TRBV27	ASSLSRPGLGSGEQF
TRBJ2-3	10	TRBV19	ASSPSTDTQY
TRBJ2-3	13	TRBV7-2	ASSGATPGLDTQY
TRBJ2-5	10	TRBV18	ASSPSPVTQY
TRBJ1-1	10	TRBV29-1	SSWGANTEAF
TRBJ2-5	13	TRBV5-1	ASSLAAGSQETQY
TRBJ2-6	18	TRBV6-1	ASSEKRDRSSLSGANVLT
TRBJ2-5	12	TRBV9	ASSQTLRQETQY
TRBJ2-3	15	TRBV5-1	ASGPRGRVAMGDTQY
TRBJ2-6	13	TRBV7-8	ASSLRSSGANVLT
TRBJ1-1	12	TRBV7-8	ASSSTRDATEAF
TRBJ2-5	13	TRBV5-1	ASSTGQGGQETQY
TRBJ2-3	16	TRBV9	ASSVTAGGTTSTDTQY
TRBJ1-1	13	TRBV7-9	ASRVGGRVDTEAF
TRBJ1-6	13	TRBV5-4	ASIPRWGMNSPLH
TRBJ1-3	14	TRBV7-8	ASSYMGTVSGNTIY
TRBJ2-5	14	TRBV11-2	ASSSYLSGGAETQY
TRBJ1-1	12	TRBV9	ASSVGQINTEAF
TRBJ1-1	9	TRBV5-6	ASSSRTEAF
TRBJ1-1	9	TRBV7-2	ASSLRTEAF
TRBJ1-2	12	TRBV2	ASKPLEHTYGYT
TRBJ1-2	13	TRBV30	AWSPPGQGRYGYT